The 30 T cell receptor beta chains below all came from one sample that was sequenced in a study of cytomegalovirus exposure and HLA in healthy donors (TCRdb year 2017). Libraries came from the immunoSEQ multiplex PCR assay. For the multiplex PCR, a mixture combining 60 forward primers for TCR Vbeta segments and 13 reverse primers for TCR Jbeta segments was used. TCRdb stores this immuneACCESS table with in-frame sequences only. Part of the clones is absent; in the studies checked, under half of the shortfall reflects unresolved V genes, and no reason is known for the rest. The table for this sample lists 120,000 or so clones; approximately 80% of them were counted only once. Roughly 3.1% of the sample rests with the top ten. Sequenced sample: PBMCs. The source of these receptors is a man aged 25-45 years in good health and CMV-seronegative.

The chain employs TRBV7-9 and TRBJ1-1; TRBD1 agrees at 8 bases. The V segment lost 5 bases and the J segment 6 bases; nucleotides outside the gene matches: 5. There are 13 residues in the CDR3. Germline CDR1 reads SEHNR; CDR2 reads FQNEAQ (reference sequence). The CDR3 protein is CASSKTGAAEAFF. As DNA, the CDR3 is TGTGCCAGCAGCAAGACAGGGGCGGCTGAAGCTTTCTTT.

This chain connects TRBV10-3 to TRBJ2-7; TRBD1 is a possible D gene (5 bases). The V end lost 0 bases, the J end lost 9 bases, and 12 bases lay between the germline ends. The CDR3 sequence is 13 residues long. The germline CDR1 and CDR2 sequences are ENHRY and SYGVKD. CDR3 sequence reads: CAISESGRAGQYF. The CDR3, as DNA: TGTGCCATCAGTGAGTCGGGCAGGGCTGGGCAGTACTTC.

This clone was seen a handful of times. The chain combines TRBV9 with TRBJ2-6; no clear D. The ends were cut back, 5 bases at V and 2 bases at J, with 11 bases in the middle. CDR3 length: 15 residues. Germline V gives CDR1 SGDLS, CDR2 YYNGEE. The CDR3: CASRETAAGANVLTF. CDR3 nucleotides: TGTGCCAGCAGGGAGACGGCGGCTGGGGCCAACGTCCTGACTTTC.

This rearrangement joins TRBV6-5 to TRBJ2-7; the D gene is possibly TRBD2 (6 bases). V was trimmed by 6 bases and J by 6 bases, leaving 15 bases between them. CDR1 and CDR2 (germline): MNHEY, SVGAGI. CDR3 size: 13 residues. The CDR3 loop reads CASRRDPQREQYF. The CDR3 DNA follows: TGTGCCAGCAGGCGGGACCCTCAACGCGAGCAGTACTTC.

This clone has a single count. The chain couples TRBV5-5 to TRBJ1-5, with 7 bases lining up with TRBD1. Germline CDR1 reads SGHKS; CDR2 reads YYEKEE (reference sequence). The ends lost 0 bases at V and 6 bases at J; junction bases unmatched: 9. CDR3 length equals 16 residues. For the CDR3, the DNA is TGTGCCAGCAGCTTGGCCGCAGGGGGAACCCTTCAGCCCCAGCATTTT. As protein: CASSLAAGGTLQPQHF.

The V gene is TRBV5-1, the J gene TRBJ1-1; 8 bases are shared with TRBD1. This CDR3 spans 14 amino acids. Germline CDR1 SGHRS, CDR2 YFSETQ. V dropped 3 bases and J dropped 4; count of bases not matched to a gene: 5. The CDR3 region is CASSSGGMGTEAFF. The CDR3 nucleotides read TGCGCCAGCAGCTCAGGGGGCATGGGCACTGAAGCTTTCTTT. Full variable domain (missing parts from reference TRBV5-1 and TRBJ1-1): KAGVTQTPRYLIKTRGQQVTLSCSPISGHRSVSWYQQTPGQGLQFLFEYFSETQRNKGNFPGRFSGRQFSNSRSEMNVSTLELGDSALYLCASSSGGMGTEAFFGQGTRLTVV.

The chain uses TRBV6-1 and TRBJ1-1, with TRBD1 identical over 7 bases. CDR3 length: 15 amino acids. From germline, CDR1 is MNHNS and CDR2 SASEGT. With 4 bases clipped from V and 7 bases from J, the junction kept 12 bases outside the gene matches. CDR3 in DNA: TGTGCCAGCAGTGTCACAGGGGCGAGCTTTGGTGAAGCTTTCTTT. Translating gives CASSVTGASFGEAFF.

A few counts support this clone. The chain couples TRBV5-1 to TRBJ2-1, with 10 positions matching TRBD2. The CDR3 spans 13 residues. V lost 0 bases, J lost 15 bases, and 6 bases stayed unmatched. CDR1 is SGHRS, CDR2 YFSETQ, per germline. The DNA of the CDR3 is TGCGCCAGCAGCTTGGCAGAGCGGGGGGGCCCGTTCTTC. This sequence encodes CASSLAERGGPFF.

The chain recombines TRBV19 with TRBJ2-1; 8 nucleotides agree with TRBD1. The CDR3 spans 14 residues. Germline CDR1 LNHDA, CDR2 SQIVND (reference sequence). Losses at the gene ends were 6 bases for V and 6 bases for J; bases not matched to a gene: 7. CDR3 in amino acids: CASSRTGFGNEQFF. The CDR3 DNA is TGTGCCAGTAGCAGGACAGGGTTTGGCAATGAGCAGTTCTTC.

This clone was observed a handful of times. This chain connects TRBV4-3 to TRBJ1-1; TRBD1 aligns across 7 bases. V gave up 0 bases and J gave up 0 bases; unmatched junction bases: 13. Germline CDR1 reads LGHNA; CDR2 reads YSLEER. This CDR3 is built from 19 residues. The CDR3 reads CASSQDPVGTAAMNTEAFF. CDR3 DNA: TGCGCCAGCAGCCAAGACCCGGTGGGGACAGCTGCAATGAACACTGAAGCTTTCTTT.

The chain links TRBV5-6 to TRBJ1-3; D gene uncertain. The CDR3 loop spans 13 amino acids. The V gene lost 5 bases and the J gene lost 0 bases, with 6 bases spanning the gap. Germline V lookup: CDR1 SGHDT, CDR2 YYEEEE. The CDR3 loop reads CASRVRSGNTIYF. The CDR3 nucleotides are TGTGCCAGCAGGGTGCGCTCTGGAAACACCATATATTTT.

V usage is TRBV18 and J usage is TRBJ1-6; TRBD1 agrees at 8 bases. The CDR3 is 15 residues long. CDR1 is KGHSH, CDR2 LQKENI, per germline. V lost 6 bases, J lost 7 bases, and 8 bases stayed unmatched. The CDR3 is CASSPDRVGNSPLHF. The CDR3 DNA reads TGTGCCAGCTCCCCGGACAGGGTGGGAAATTCACCCCTCCACTTT.

The chain carries TRBV11-3 and TRBJ2-1; TRBD1 agrees at 7 bases. Germline V lookup: CDR1 SGHNT, CDR2 YENEEA. This CDR3 is built from 14 residues. The J segment lost 6 bases and the V segment lost 8 bases, leaving 10 bases of the junction unmatched. The CDR3 sequence is CASAQGMGSNEQFF. Here the CDR3 DNA reads TGTGCCAGCGCACAGGGGATGGGTTCCAATGAGCAGTTCTTC.

This clone was counted once. The chain uses TRBV7-9 and TRBJ2-7, with D possibly matching TRBD1 (6 bases). V lost 4 bases to trimming and J lost 3 bases, with 16 bases between them. Germline V lookup: CDR1 SEHNR, CDR2 FQNEAQ (reference sequence). The CDR3 runs 15 residues. For the CDR3, the DNA is TGTGCCAGCAGCTCTGACAGGCGGCTAGTCTACGAGCAGTACTTC. This translates into CASSSDRRLVYEQYF.

The chain is built from TRBV27 and TRBJ1-2; 7 nucleotides match TRBD1. This CDR3 spans 12 amino acids. V trimming: 4 bases; J trimming: 4 bases; junction bases outside the gene matches: 0. CDR1 and CDR2 (germline): MNHEY, SMNVEV (reference sequence). The CDR3 nucleotides are TGTGCCAGCAGTTCAGGGGGCTATGGCTACACCTTC. It translates to CASSSGGYGYTF.

The chain recombines TRBV30 with TRBJ1-5; D possibly corresponds to TRBD1 (5 bases). The germline V gene encodes CDR1 GTSNPN and CDR2 SVGIG (reference sequence). Trimming pared 2 bases from V and 6 bases from J, leaving 11 bases between. The CDR3 runs 13 residues. The CDR3, as DNA: TGTGCCTGGAGTTCATCCGGGGGTCAGCCCCAGCATTTT. Translated, it gives CAWSSSGGQPQHF.

V gene TRBV29-1 combines with J gene TRBJ1-5; a weak D match, TRBD1 (6 bases). The germline CDR1 and CDR2 sequences are SQVTM and ANQGSEA. The CDR3 covers 12 residues. V was pared by 6 bases and J by 4 bases, with 10 bases between. DNA for the CDR3: TGCAGCGTAATGGACAGTAATCAGCCCCAGCATTTT. Translated, it gives CSVMDSNQPQHF.

The DNA of the CDR3 is TGCGCCAGCAGTTATGGACAGGGAGCCTACGAGCAGTACTTC. This encodes CASSYGQGAYEQYF. The rearrangement links TRBV10-1 to TRBJ2-7; 8 bases are shared with TRBD1. CDR1 and CDR2 (germline): WNHNN, SYGVQD (reference sequence). V shed 5 bases, J shed 2 bases, and the junction held 5 bases outside the gene matches. This CDR3 comprises 14 residues.

The chain uses TRBV11-2 and TRBJ1-5; D unresolved. The CDR3 has 13 amino acids. Trimming removed 0 bases from V and 7 bases from J, with 7 bases in between. Germline V gene sequence: CDR1 SGHAT, CDR2 FQNNGV. The CDR3 loop is CASSLDRGQPQHF. As DNA, the CDR3 is TGTGCCAGCAGCTTAGACCGCGGGCAGCCCCAGCATTTT.

Comments on this clone: The same CDR3 arises from other DNA sequences in this sample as well. The chain employs TRBV18 and TRBJ1-2; possible D gene TRBD1, 5 bases. V gave up 6 bases and J gave up 3 bases, with 11 bases separating them. There are 13 residues in the CDR3. CDR1 KGHSH and CDR2 LQKENI come from the germline V gene. Here the CDR3 DNA reads TGTGCCAGCTCCCCAGACAGATACTATGGCTACACCTTC. As protein: CASSPDRYYGYTF. The entire variable domain, with the rest obtained from reference TRBV18 and TRBJ1-2, is as follows: NAGVMQNPRHLVRRRGQEARLRCSPMKGHSHVYWYRQLPEEGLKFMVYLQKENIIDESGMPKERFSAEFPKEGPSILRIQQVVRGDSAAYFCASSPDRYYGYTFGSGTRLTVV.

This chain connects TRBV4-2 to TRBJ1-1; 9 nucleotides align to TRBD1. V gave up 1 base and J gave up 3 bases; unmatched junction bases: 0. This CDR3 region has 14 residues. In germline, CDR1 is LGHNA, CDR2 YNFKEQ. This chain's CDR3 is CASSQGDRDTEAFF. In DNA form, the CDR3 reads TGTGCCAGCAGCCAAGGGGACAGGGACACTGAAGCTTTCTTT.

This clone was seen only once. The rearrangement uses TRBV10-3 and TRBJ2-3; 7 bases are a match to TRBD2. Germline V gene sequence: CDR1 ENHRY, CDR2 SYGVKD. Unmatched junction bases numbered 6, after V lost 4 bases and J lost 11 bases. This CDR3 has 12 residues. CDR3 bases: TGTGCCATCAGTGGGGGGGGGTCCAAGCAGTATTTT. Its translation is CAISGGGSKQYF.

This clone was seen only once. Written as DNA, the CDR3 is TGTGCCAGCAGCGGAGCAGGGAGGGCATCCTACGAGCAGTACTTC. It is translated as CASSGAGRASYEQYF. This chain joins TRBV5-5 and TRBJ2-7, with 7 bases aligning to TRBD2. Trimming cost V 4 bases and J 1 base; bases outside gene matches: 8. Germline CDR1 reads SGHKS; CDR2 reads YYEKEE (reference sequence). The CDR3 has 15 residues. The variable domain in full, with the rest retrieved from reference TRBV5-5 and TRBJ2-7, is DAGVTQSPTHLIKTRGQQVTLRCSPISGHKSVSWYQQVLGQGPQFIFQYYEKEERGRGNFPDRFSARQFPNYSSELNVNALLLGDSALYLCASSGAGRASYEQYFGPGTRLTVT.

The chain combines TRBV29-1 with TRBJ2-7, with D possibly TRBD1 on 6 matching bases. The V and J ends lost 1 base and 3 bases respectively, with 10 bases between them. In germline, CDR1 is SQVTM, CDR2 ANQGSEA. The CDR3 sequence is 13 residues long. The CDR3 protein is CSVEVSRGYEQYF. CDR3 nucleotides: TGCAGCGTTGAAGTGTCCAGGGGCTACGAGCAGTACTTC.

The sample holds a few counts of this clone. The V and J genes are TRBV29-1 and TRBJ2-7; D is undetermined. CDR1 and CDR2 from the germline V gene are SQVTM and ANQGSEA. The V end was cut by 4 bases, the J end by 4 bases, with 8 bases between. This CDR3 is 11 amino acids long. DNA for the CDR3: TGCAGCGTTGGCGTCGGTTACGAGCAGTACTTC. Translation: CSVGVGYEQYF.

This sequence joins TRBV5-6 and TRBJ1-3, with 8 bases lining up with TRBD1. V was clipped by 2 bases and J by 4 bases; unmatched bases: 8. From germline, CDR1 is SGHDT and CDR2 YYEEEE. The CDR3 consists of 16 residues. The CDR3 coding sequence is TGTGCCAGCAGCTTTAACCCGGACAGGGCCGGAAACACCATATATTTT. Protein sequence: CASSFNPDRAGNTIYF.

This clone occurred once. This rearrangement joins TRBV10-3 to TRBJ2-1, with TRBD2 matching over 8 bases. Germline V gene data show CDR1 as ENHRY and CDR2 as SYGVKD. The CDR3 is 14 amino acids. V shed 10 bases, J shed 8 bases, and the junction held 13 bases outside the gene matches. CDR3 protein: CATEREPTIDEQFF. In DNA form, the CDR3 reads TGTGCCACCGAGCGGGAGCCAACCATAGATGAGCAGTTCTTC.

The V and J genes are TRBV6-1 and TRBJ1-3, with TRBD1 as a possible D gene (6 bases). From germline, CDR1 is MNHNS and CDR2 SASEGT. The germline V and J ends were trimmed by 11 bases and 0 bases, with 17 bases remaining between them. The CDR3 sequence is 15 residues long. The CDR3 here is CALRGRGDSGNTIYF. The CDR3 DNA follows: TGTGCCCTCAGGGGTAGGGGCGACTCTGGAAACACCATATATTTT.

The chain combines TRBV6-1 with TRBJ2-3, with 7 bases lining up with TRBD1. Germline V gene sequence: CDR1 MNHNS, CDR2 SASEGT. This CDR3 has 16 amino acids. J gave up 3 bases and V 4 bases, and 10 bases lay outside the gene matches. The CDR3 DNA sequence: TGTGCCAGCAGTGCTCGAGAGCTCAGGGGGACAGATACGCAGTATTTT. Amino acid sequence: CASSARELRGTDTQYF.

The CDR3 loop reads CASRTNGNTGELFF. For the CDR3, the DNA is TGTGCCAGCAGAACTAACGGGAACACCGGGGAGCTGTTTTTT. The rearrangement joins TRBV28 to TRBJ2-2, with D unresolved. The CDR3 length is 14 residues. The V gene lost 6 bases and the J gene lost 1 base, with 9 bases spanning the gap. Germline CDR1 and CDR2: MDHEN and SYDVKM.